What follows are 2 T cell receptor beta chains derived from one specimen sequenced in a study of CD8+CD57+ T cells in acquired aplastic anemia. Template material for TCR beta VDJ and CDR3 profiling consisted of genomic DNA. TCRdb re-derived calls from the reads in MiXCR, one entry per CDR3 protein. The table has some 140,000 distinct CDR3 sequences, less than 60% seen once. Patients chosen for sequencing had CD8+CD57+ cells that had expanded, as shown by flow cytometry. Sample: sorted CD4+, CD8+, or CD8+CD57+ T cells (not recorded which) from PBMCs. The receptor set was obtained from a human donor with aplastic anemia.

This clonotype was recorded only once. The V and J genes are TRBV5-1 and TRBJ1-6; TRBD1 matches at 8 bases. The CDR3 contains 14 residues. Per germline, CDR1 SGHRS and CDR2 YFSETQ. The V and J ends lost 0 bases and 15 bases, in that order; junction bases with no gene match: 8. For the CDR3, the DNA is TGCGCCAGCAGCTTGGAATGGACAGGGAGTGTCCTCCACTTT. Protein sequence: CASSLEWTGSVLHF.

The chain recombines TRBV10-3 with TRBJ2-3, with 10 bases fitting TRBD1. V lost 4 bases and J lost 2; bases outside the gene matches: 3. The CDR3 is made up of 15 amino acids. Germline CDR1 reads ENHRY; CDR2 reads SYGVKD. The CDR3 sequence: CAISADRGLTDTQYF. The CDR3 DNA sequence: TGTGCCATCAGTGCTGACAGGGGGCTCACAGATACGCAGTATTTT.